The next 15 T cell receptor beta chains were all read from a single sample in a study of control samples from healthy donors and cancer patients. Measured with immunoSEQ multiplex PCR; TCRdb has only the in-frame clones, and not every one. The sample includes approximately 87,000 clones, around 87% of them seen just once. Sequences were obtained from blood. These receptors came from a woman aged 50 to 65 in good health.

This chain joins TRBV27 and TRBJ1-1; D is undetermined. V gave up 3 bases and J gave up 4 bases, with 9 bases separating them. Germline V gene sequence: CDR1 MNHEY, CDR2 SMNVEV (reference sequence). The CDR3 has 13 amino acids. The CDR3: CASSFGYATEAFF. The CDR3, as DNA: TGTGCCAGCAGTTTCGGTTACGCCACTGAAGCTTTCTTT.

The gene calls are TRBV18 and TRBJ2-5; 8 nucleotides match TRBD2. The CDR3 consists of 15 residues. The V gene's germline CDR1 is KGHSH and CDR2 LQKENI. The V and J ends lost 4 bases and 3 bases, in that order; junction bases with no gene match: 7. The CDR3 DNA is TGTGCCAGCTCACTGAACGGGAGGGGAGAAGAGACCCAGTACTTC. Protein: CASSLNGRGEETQYF.

The CDR3 reads CASTQRQGLSYEQYF. The CDR3 DNA reads TGTGCCAGCACTCAAAGACAGGGGCTTTCCTACGAGCAGTACTTC. This chain links TRBV6-6 with TRBJ2-7; TRBD1 agrees at 8 bases. V lost 7 bases and J lost 1; bases outside the gene matches: 9. Per germline, CDR1 MNHNY and CDR2 SVGAGI (reference sequence). This CDR3 is 15 amino acids long.

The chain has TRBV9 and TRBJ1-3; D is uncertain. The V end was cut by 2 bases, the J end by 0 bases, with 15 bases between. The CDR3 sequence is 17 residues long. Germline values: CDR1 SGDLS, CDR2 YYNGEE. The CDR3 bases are TGTGCCAGCAGCGTTTCACCGGACGCTCGCTCTGGAAACACCATATATTTT. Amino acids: CASSVSPDARSGNTIYF.

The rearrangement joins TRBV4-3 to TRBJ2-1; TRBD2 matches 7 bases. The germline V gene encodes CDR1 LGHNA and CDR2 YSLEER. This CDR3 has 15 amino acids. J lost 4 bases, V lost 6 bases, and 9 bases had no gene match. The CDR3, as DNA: TGCGCCAGCAGAAGGAGTCTAGCGGATTACAATGAGCAGTTCTTC. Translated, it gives CASRRSLADYNEQFF.

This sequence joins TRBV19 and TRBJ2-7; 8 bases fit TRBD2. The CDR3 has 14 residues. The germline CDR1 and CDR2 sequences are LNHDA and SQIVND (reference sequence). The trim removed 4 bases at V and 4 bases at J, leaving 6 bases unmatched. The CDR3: CASSKGTRLYEQYF. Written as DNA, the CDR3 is TGTGCCAGTAGTAAAGGGACTAGGTTGTACGAGCAGTACTTC.

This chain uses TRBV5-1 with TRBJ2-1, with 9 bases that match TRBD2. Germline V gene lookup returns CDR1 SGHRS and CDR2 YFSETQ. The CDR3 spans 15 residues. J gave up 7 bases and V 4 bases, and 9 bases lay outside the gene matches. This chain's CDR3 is CASSPGLAGENEQFF. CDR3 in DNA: TGCGCCAGCAGCCCGGGACTAGCCGGCGAAAATGAGCAGTTCTTC.

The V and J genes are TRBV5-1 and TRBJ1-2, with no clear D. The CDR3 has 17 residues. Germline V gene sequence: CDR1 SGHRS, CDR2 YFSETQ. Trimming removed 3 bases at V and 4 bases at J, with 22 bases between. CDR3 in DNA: TGCGCCAGCAGCTGGGGATCACCCATATCAAAAGGCTATGGCTACACCTTC. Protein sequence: CASSWGSPISKGYGYTF. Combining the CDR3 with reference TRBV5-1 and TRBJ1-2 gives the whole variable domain KAGVTQTPRYLIKTRGQQVTLSCSPISGHRSVSWYQQTPGQGLQFLFEYFSETQRNKGNFPGRFSGRQFSNSRSEMNVSTLELGDSALYLCASSWGSPISKGYGYTFGSGTRLTVV.

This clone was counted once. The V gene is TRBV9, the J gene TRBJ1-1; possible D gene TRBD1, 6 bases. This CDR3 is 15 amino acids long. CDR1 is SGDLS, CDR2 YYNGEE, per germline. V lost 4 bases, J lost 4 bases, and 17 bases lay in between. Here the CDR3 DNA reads TGTGCCAGCAGCCCAGTGGGGGGGCGCACCACTGAAGCTTTCTTT. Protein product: CASSPVGGRTTEAFF.

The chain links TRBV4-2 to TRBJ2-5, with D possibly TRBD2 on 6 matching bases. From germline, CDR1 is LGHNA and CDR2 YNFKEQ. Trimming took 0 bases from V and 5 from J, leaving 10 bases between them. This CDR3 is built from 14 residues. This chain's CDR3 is CASSQEGSGETQYF. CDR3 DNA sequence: TGTGCCAGCAGCCAAGAGGGAAGCGGGGAGACCCAGTACTTC.

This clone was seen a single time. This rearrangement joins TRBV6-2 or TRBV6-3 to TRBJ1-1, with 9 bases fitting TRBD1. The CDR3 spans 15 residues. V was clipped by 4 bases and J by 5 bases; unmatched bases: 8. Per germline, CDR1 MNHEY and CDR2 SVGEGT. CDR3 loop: CASSSGTGILTEAFF. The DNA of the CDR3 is TGTGCCAGCAGTTCCGGGACAGGGATCTTAACTGAAGCTTTCTTT.

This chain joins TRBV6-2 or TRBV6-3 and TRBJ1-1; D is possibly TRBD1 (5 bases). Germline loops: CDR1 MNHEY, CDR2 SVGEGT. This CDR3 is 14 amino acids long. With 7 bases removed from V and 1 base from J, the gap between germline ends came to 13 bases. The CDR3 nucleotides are TGTGCCAGCACCCCCGTGAGGGGGAACACTGAAGCTTTCTTT. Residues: CASTPVRGNTEAFF.

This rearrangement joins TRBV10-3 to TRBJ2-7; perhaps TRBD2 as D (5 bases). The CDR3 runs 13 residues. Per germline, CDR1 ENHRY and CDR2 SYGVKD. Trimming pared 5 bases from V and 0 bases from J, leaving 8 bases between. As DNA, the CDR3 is TGTGCCATCAGTAGGGAGAGCTCCTACGAGCAGTACTTC. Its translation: CAISRESSYEQYF.

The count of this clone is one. CDR3 protein: CASSLGSGTSAVEQFF. CDR3 nucleotide sequence: TGTGCCAGCAGCTTAGGGTCGGGGACTAGCGCAGTTGAGCAGTTCTTC. V is TRBV7-2 and J is TRBJ2-1; 10 nucleotides agree with TRBD2. Looked up from germline, CDR1 is SGHTA and CDR2 is FQGNSA. This CDR3 contains 16 residues. The V and J ends lost 1 base and 9 bases, in that order; junction bases with no gene match: 9.

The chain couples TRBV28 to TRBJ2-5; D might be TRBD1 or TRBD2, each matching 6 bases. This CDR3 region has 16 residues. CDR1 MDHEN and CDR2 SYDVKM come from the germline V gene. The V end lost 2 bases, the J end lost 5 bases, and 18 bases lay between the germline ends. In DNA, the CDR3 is TGTGCCAGCAGTTTAAGTATCTCAGGGGCGGGGGAGACCCAGTACTTC. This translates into CASSLSISGAGETQYF.